This T cell receptor (beta chain) was sequenced in a study of metastatic and nonmetastatic thyroid tumors. Background on the study: Both malignant and benign thyroid patients supplied peripheral blood and tumor or nodule tissue samples, across which the repertoires of these patients were then compared.

This clone was recorded many times. What it recognizes is unknown. Trimming pared 0 bases from V and 0 bases from J, leaving 7 bases between. The CDR3 consists of 15 residues. Germline CDR1 is SGDLS and CDR2 is YYNGEE. General study points: The study reportedly found significantly higher TCR beta diversity in malignant thyroid tumors than benign nodules, in blood and tumor.

In the source study's methods: A papillary thyroid cancer distant-metastasis classifier was built from CDR3 differences across clinicopathological groups. TCRdb re-called clones from the PCR reads using MiXCR. TCRdb, not the original authors, processed these V and J calls. The sample has approximately 30,000 clones; 16% are singletons. Not a single patient had been given any form of treatment at any point before undergoing thyroid surgery. The gene calls are TRBV9 and TRBJ1-5; D gene unclear. Sequences were obtained from blood. The sequence was collected from a male donor with papillary thyroid cancer or a benign thyroid nodule (not recorded which). Some clones in this sample may be carry-over from other donors' samples. This chain's CDR3 is CASSVEAYSNQPQHF. The DNA of the CDR3 is TGTGCCAGCAGCGTAGAAGCGTATAGCAATCAGCCCCAGCATTTT.